The 9 T cell receptor beta chains presented below share a single source sample, sequenced in a study of blood T cell repertoires in COVID-19. Produced via immunoSEQ multiplex PCR; TCRdb's table is partial and in-frame only. The sample has 390,000 or so clones, approximately 87% seen once. The specimen was peripheral blood. Every receptor here comes from a woman aged 30 to 39 with COVID-19, enrolled during active disease.

This clone was counted only a few times. The chain couples TRBV7-9 to TRBJ2-1; D is possibly TRBD1 (6 bases). Germline V gives CDR1 SEHNR, CDR2 FQNEAQ (reference sequence). The germline V and J ends were trimmed by 1 base and 1 base, with 11 bases remaining between them. The CDR3 consists of 16 residues. The CDR3 protein is CASSLGAGVSYNEQFF. CDR3 nucleotide sequence: TGTGCCAGCAGCTTAGGGGCAGGGGTTTCCTACAATGAGCAGTTCTTC.

This chain joins TRBV6-1 and TRBJ2-1; D is undetermined. Looked up from germline, CDR1 is MNHNS and CDR2 is SASEGT. The CDR3 is 11 residues long. V dropped 3 bases and J dropped 7 bases, with 4 bases sitting between them. CDR3 DNA sequence: TGTGCCAGCAGTGACAATAATGAGCAGTTCTTC. Its translation: CASSDNNEQFF.

The chain employs TRBV2 and TRBJ2-2, with 8 bases aligning to TRBD2. CDR1 SNHLY and CDR2 FYNNEI come from the germline V gene. This CDR3 contains 14 residues. The V segment lost 7 bases and the J segment 6 bases; nucleotides outside the gene matches: 7. Here the CDR3 reads CASTLSGTSGELFF. In DNA form, the CDR3 reads TGTGCCAGCACCCTTAGCGGGACGTCCGGGGAGCTGTTTTTT.

This clone was found a few times. The J gene is TRBJ1-3, the V gene TRBV6-6; 7 positions agree with TRBD1. Germline CDR1 is MNHNY and CDR2 is SVGAGI (reference sequence). Losses at the gene ends were 7 bases for V and 2 bases for J; bases not matched to a gene: 5. The CDR3 contains 14 residues. The CDR3 DNA reads TGTGCCAGCAAAGACAGGGACCCTGGAAACACCATATATTTT. This sequence encodes CASKDRDPGNTIYF.

This chain uses TRBV2 with TRBJ2-4, with D tentatively TRBD2 (5 bases). The V gene lost 7 bases and the J gene lost 1 base, with 8 bases spanning the gap. Per germline, CDR1 SNHLY and CDR2 FYNNEI. This CDR3 is 13 amino acids long. CDR3 sequence reads: CASKAEAKNIQYF. As DNA, the CDR3 is TGTGCCAGCAAAGCGGAGGCCAAAAACATTCAGTACTTC.

This clone was observed a few times. The rearrangement uses TRBV28 and TRBJ1-1; the match to TRBD1 covers 7 bases. There are 14 residues in the CDR3. The J segment lost 4 bases and the V segment lost 3 bases, leaving 5 bases of the junction unmatched. The germline V gene has CDR1 MDHEN and CDR2 SYDVKM. Written as DNA, the CDR3 is TGTGCCAGCAGTTTTATCGACAGGGTCACTGAAGCTTTCTTT. This translates into CASSFIDRVTEAFF.

The rearrangement uses TRBV4-2 and TRBJ2-4; 9 bases agree with TRBD2. CDR1 and CDR2 from the germline V gene are LGHNA and YNFKEQ. The CDR3 is made up of 14 amino acids. The V and J ends lost 0 bases and 9 bases, in that order; junction bases with no gene match: 3. Written as DNA, the CDR3 is TGTGCCAGCAGCCAAGATGGAGCGGGAGGCATTCAGTACTTC. Translating it yields CASSQDGAGGIQYF.

This rearrangement joins TRBV2 to TRBJ2-7; possible D gene TRBD1, 5 bases. CDR3 length equals 14 residues. CDR1 and CDR2 from the germline V gene are SNHLY and FYNNEI. Trimming stripped 6 bases from V and 0 bases from J, with 12 bases between. The CDR3 nucleotides are TGTGCCAGCAGACTATTCGACAGCTCCTACGAGCAGTACTTC. Residues: CASRLFDSSYEQYF.

V and J are TRBV5-1 and TRBJ1-5, with TRBD1 as a possible D gene (6 bases). The CDR3 is made up of 15 amino acids. V lost 4 bases and J 4 bases, leaving 15 bases between the germline ends. Germline V gene lookup returns CDR1 SGHRS and CDR2 YFSETQ. CDR3 sequence (DNA): TGCGCCAGCAGCCTGGACGGACAGACTAATCAGCCCCAGCATTTT. Protein product: CASSLDGQTNQPQHF.